This T cell receptor (beta chain) was identified during a study of cytomegalovirus exposure and HLA in healthy donors. Trimming removed 0 bases at V and 1 base at J, with 11 bases between. Germline V lookup: CDR1 SGDLS, CDR2 YYNGEE. This CDR3 comprises 16 residues. 60 Vbeta and 13 Jbeta primers were used in PCR. The protocol was immunoSEQ multiplex PCR, while the TCRdb copy is restricted to in-frame clones and leaves out a portion. The repertoire holds some 200,000 clones, with approximately 79% as singletons. The V call is TRBV9, the J call TRBJ1-3, with D hard to call. The sequence came from a man aged 35 to 55 in good health and CMV-seropositive. The sequenced material came from PBMCs. The CDR3 sequence: CASSVGSGLSGNTIYF. In nucleotides, the CDR3 is TGTGCCAGCAGCGTAGGATCGGGGTTATCTGGAAACACCATATATTTT.